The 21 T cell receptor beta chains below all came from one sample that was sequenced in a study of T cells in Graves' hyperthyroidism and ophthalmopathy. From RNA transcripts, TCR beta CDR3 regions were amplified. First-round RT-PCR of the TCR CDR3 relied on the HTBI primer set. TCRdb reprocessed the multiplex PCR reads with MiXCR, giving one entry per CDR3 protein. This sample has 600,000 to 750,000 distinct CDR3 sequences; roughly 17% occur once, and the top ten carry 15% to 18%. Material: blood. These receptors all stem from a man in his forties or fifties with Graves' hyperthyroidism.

CDR3 sequence reads: CASSASVRDSRSYEQYF. Written as DNA, the CDR3 is TGTGCCAGCAGCGCTTCAGTCCGGGACAGTCGCTCCTACGAGCAGTACTTC. The chain uses TRBV7-9 and TRBJ2-7; 7 nucleotides align to TRBD1. This CDR3 region has 17 residues. Germline-derived CDR1 and CDR2 are SEHNR and FQNEAQ (reference sequence). Trimming took 5 bases from V and 0 from J; bases not matched to a gene: 13.

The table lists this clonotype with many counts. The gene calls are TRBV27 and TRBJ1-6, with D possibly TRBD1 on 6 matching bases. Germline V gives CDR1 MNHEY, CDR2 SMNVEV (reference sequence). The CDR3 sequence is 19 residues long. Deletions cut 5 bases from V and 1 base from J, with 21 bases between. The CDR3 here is CASSVDPRGSRSYNSPLHF. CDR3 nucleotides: TGTGCCAGCAGTGTCGACCCCAGGGGCTCCAGATCCTATAATTCACCCCTCCACTTT.

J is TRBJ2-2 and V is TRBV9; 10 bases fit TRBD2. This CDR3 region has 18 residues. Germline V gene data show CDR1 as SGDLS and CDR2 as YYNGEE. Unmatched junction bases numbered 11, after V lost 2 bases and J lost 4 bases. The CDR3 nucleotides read TGTGCCAGCAGCGTCTCCCCTAGCGGGAGATCAGTCACCGGGGAGCTGTTTTTT. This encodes CASSVSPSGRSVTGELFF.

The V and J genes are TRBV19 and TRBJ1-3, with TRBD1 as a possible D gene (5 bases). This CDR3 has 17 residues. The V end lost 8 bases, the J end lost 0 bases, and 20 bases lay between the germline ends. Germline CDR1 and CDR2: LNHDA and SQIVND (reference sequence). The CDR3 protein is CASLRPLTATSGNTIYF. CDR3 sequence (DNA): TGTGCCAGTCTTCGACCGTTGACAGCTACCTCTGGAAACACCATATATTTT.

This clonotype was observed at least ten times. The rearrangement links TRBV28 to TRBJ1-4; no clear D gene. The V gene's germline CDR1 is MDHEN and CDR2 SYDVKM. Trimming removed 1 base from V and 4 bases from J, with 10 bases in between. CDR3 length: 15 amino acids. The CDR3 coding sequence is TGTGCCAGCAGTTTATCCGCCAGAGATAATGAAAAACTGTTTTTT. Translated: CASSLSARDNEKLFF. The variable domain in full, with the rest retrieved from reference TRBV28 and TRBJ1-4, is DVKVTQSSRYLVKRTGEKVFLECVQDMDHENMFWYRQDPGLGLRLIYFSYDVKMKEKGDIPEGYSVSREKKERFSLILESASTNQTSMYLCASSLSARDNEKLFFGSGTQLSVL.

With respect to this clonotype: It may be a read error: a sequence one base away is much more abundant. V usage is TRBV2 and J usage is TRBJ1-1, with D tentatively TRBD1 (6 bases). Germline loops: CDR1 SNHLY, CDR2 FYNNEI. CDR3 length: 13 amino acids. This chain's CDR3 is CASKVGGNAEAFF. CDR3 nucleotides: TGTGCCAGCAAAGTAGGGGGGAACGCTGAAGCTTTCTTT.

Here the CDR3 DNA reads TGCAGTGCCAAGACAGGGTCTAACGGCTACACCTTC. This translates into CSAKTGSNGYTF. The chain employs TRBV20-1 and TRBJ1-2, with 7 bases matching TRBD1. After removal of 6 bases from V and 8 bases from J, the junction contained 9 bases not matched to a gene. CDR1 DFQATT and CDR2 SNEGSKA come from the germline V gene (reference sequence). The CDR3 totals 12 residues.

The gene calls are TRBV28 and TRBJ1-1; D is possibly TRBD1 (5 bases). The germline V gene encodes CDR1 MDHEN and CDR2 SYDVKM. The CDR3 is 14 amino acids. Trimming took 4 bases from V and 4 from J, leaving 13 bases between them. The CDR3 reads CASSSGGRFTEAFF. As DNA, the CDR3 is TGTGCCAGCAGTTCTGGGGGGAGGTTCACTGAAGCTTTCTTT.

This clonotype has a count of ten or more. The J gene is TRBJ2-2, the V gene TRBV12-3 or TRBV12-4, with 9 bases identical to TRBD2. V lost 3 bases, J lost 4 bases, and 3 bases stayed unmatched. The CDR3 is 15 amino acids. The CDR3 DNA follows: TGTGCCAGCAGTTTTGCGGGAGGGATCACCGGGGAGCTGTTTTTT. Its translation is CASSFAGGITGELFF.

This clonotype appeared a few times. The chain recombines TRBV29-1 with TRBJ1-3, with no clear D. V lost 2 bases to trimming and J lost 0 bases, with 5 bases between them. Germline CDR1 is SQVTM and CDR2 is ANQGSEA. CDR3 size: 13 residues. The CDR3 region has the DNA TGCAGCGTTGAACCGGGCTCTGGAAACACCATATATTTT. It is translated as CSVEPGSGNTIYF.

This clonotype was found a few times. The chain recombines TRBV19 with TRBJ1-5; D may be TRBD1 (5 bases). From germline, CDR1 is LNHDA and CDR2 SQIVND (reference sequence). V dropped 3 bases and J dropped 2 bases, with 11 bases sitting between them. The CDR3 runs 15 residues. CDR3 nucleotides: TGTGCCAGTAGTATGGCTCAGGGAGGCAATCAGCCCCAGCATTTT. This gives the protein CASSMAQGGNQPQHF.

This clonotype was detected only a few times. This chain's CDR3 is CSVAWSETQYF. CDR3 coding DNA: TGCAGCGTTGCATGGTCGGAGACCCAGTACTTC. This chain connects TRBV29-1 to TRBJ2-5; the D is unclear. Trimming cost V 4 bases and J 5 bases, with 8 bases left between them. This CDR3 is built from 11 residues. CDR1 SQVTM and CDR2 ANQGSEA come from the germline V gene.

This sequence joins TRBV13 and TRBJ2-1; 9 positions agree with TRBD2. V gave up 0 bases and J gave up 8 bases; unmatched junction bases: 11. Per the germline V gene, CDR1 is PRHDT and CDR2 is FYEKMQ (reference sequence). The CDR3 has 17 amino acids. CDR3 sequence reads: CASSLGVRVSGSDEQFF. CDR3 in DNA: TGTGCCAGCAGCTTAGGGGTGAGGGTTAGCGGGAGCGATGAGCAGTTCTTC.

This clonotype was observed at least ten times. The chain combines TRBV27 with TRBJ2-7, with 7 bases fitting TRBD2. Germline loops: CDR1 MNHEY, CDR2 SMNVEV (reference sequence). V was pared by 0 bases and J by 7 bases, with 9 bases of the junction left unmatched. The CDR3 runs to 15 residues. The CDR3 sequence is CASSLSGIFGGEQYF. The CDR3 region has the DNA TGTGCCAGCAGTTTATCCGGAATTTTCGGGGGGGAGCAGTACTTC.

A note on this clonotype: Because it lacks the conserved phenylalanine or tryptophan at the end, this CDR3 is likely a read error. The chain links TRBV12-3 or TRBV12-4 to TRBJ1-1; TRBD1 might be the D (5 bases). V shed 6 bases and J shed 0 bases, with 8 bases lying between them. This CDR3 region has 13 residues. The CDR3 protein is CASSEGVNTEAFL. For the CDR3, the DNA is TGTGCCAGCAGCGAAGGGGTGAACACTGAAGCTTTCCTT.

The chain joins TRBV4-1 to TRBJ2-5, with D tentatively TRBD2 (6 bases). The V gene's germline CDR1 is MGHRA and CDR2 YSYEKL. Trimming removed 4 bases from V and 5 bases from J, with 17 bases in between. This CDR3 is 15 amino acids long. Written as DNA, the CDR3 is TGCGCCAGCAGCCGAAGGATCGGGGGAAGCGAGACCCAGTACTTC. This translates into CASSRRIGGSETQYF.

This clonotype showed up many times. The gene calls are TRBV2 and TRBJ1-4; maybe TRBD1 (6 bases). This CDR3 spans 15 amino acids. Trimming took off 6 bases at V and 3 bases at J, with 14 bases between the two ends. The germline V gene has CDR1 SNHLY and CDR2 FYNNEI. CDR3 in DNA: TGTGCCAGCAGCCTACAGGGTACGTCTAATGAAAAACTGTTTTTT. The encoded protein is CASSLQGTSNEKLFF.

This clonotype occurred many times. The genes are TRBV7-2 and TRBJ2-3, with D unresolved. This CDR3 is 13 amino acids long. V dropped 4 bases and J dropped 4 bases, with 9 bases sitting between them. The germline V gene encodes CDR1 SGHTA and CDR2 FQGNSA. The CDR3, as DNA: TGTGCCAGCAGCTACCTAGACCCAGATACGCAGTATTTT. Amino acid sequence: CASSYLDPDTQYF.

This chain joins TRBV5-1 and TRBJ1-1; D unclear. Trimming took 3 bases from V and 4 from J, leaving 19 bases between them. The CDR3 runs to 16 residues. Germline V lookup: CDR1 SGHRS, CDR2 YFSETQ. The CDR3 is CASSSNPGLGSTEAFF. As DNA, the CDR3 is TGCGCCAGCAGCTCAAATCCGGGCCTAGGGTCCACTGAAGCTTTCTTT.

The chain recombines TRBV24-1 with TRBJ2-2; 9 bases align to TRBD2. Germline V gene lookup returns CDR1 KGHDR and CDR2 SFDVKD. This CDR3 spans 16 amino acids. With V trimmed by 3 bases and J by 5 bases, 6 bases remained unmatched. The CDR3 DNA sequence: TGTGCCACCAGTGATAATAGCGGGAGTTTAACCGGGGAGCTGTTTTTT. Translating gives CATSDNSGSLTGELFF.

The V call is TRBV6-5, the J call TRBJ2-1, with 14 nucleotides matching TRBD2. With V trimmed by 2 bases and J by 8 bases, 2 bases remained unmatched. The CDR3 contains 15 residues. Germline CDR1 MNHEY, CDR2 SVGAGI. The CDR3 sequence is CASSYGTSGSHEQFF. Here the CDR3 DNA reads TGTGCCAGCAGTTACGGGACTAGCGGGAGCCATGAGCAGTTCTTC.